The 6 T cell receptor beta chains below all came from one sample that was sequenced in a study of cytomegalovirus exposure and HLA in healthy donors. Researchers ran the PCR with 60 Vbeta and 13 Jbeta primers. Using immunoSEQ multiplex PCR, the repertoire was profiled, and TCRdb retains in-frame clones only, with some absent. The repertoire includes over 100,000 clones, about 81% of them detected once, and 8.1% sits in the top ten. Sequencing was carried out using PBMCs. The receptors originated from a woman between 50 and 59 years old in good health and CMV-seropositive.

V and J are TRBV7-9 and TRBJ2-5, with a weak D call TRBD2 (5 bases). V lost 0 bases and J lost 5, with 10 bases in between. CDR1 and CDR2 from the germline V gene are SEHNR and FQNEAQ (reference sequence). This CDR3 region has 14 residues. The CDR3 spells CASSLADFTETQYF. CDR3 nucleotide sequence: TGTGCCAGCAGCTTAGCGGACTTCACGGAGACCCAGTACTTC.

The V gene is TRBV4-1, the J gene TRBJ1-5; TRBD1 is a possible D gene (6 bases). With 4 bases removed from V and 5 bases from J, the gap between germline ends came to 9 bases. From germline, CDR1 is MGHRA and CDR2 YSYEKL. CDR3 length: 13 amino acids. In DNA, the CDR3 is TGCGCCAGCAGCCTCAACAGGGATCAGCCCCAGCATTTT. Protein: CASSLNRDQPQHF.

The V call is TRBV18, the J call TRBJ2-5; 9 bases are shared with TRBD1. This CDR3 has 16 residues. J was trimmed by 5 bases and V by 1 base; bases with no gene match: 8. CDR1 KGHSH and CDR2 LQKENI come from the germline V gene. The CDR3 reads CASSPLITGGRETQYF. CDR3 nucleotides: TGTGCCAGCTCACCACTAATAACAGGGGGCCGGGAGACCCAGTACTTC. The complete variable domain, with remaining parts taken from reference TRBV18 and TRBJ2-5, reads NAGVMQNPRHLVRRRGQEARLRCSPMKGHSHVYWYRQLPEEGLKFMVYLQKENIIDESGMPKERFSAEFPKEGPSILRIQQVVRGDSAAYFCASSPLITGGRETQYFGPGTRLLVL.

The chain has TRBV7-3 and TRBJ1-1; TRBD1 is a possible D gene (5 bases). CDR1 is SGHTA and CDR2 is FQGTGA in the germline V gene. V was trimmed by 5 bases and J by 5 bases, leaving 15 bases between them. This CDR3 contains 14 residues. The CDR3 loop reads CASSPRGGETEAFF. The CDR3 DNA reads TGTGCCAGCAGCCCACGGGGGGGAGAGACTGAAGCTTTCTTT.

The count of this clone is one. The rearrangement links TRBV7-8 to TRBJ2-2; tentatively, D is TRBD1 (6 bases). There are 15 residues in the CDR3. The ends were cut back, 5 bases at V and 4 bases at J, with 14 bases in the middle. Looked up from germline, CDR1 is SGHVS and CDR2 is FQNEAQ. This CDR3 is CASSTRTEGTGELFF. In nucleotides, the CDR3 is TGTGCCAGCAGCACCCGGACAGAGGGCACCGGGGAGCTGTTTTTT.

J is TRBJ2-1 and V is TRBV7-9; D possibly corresponds to TRBD2 (6 bases). The CDR3 is 16 residues long. With 5 bases removed from V and 10 bases from J, the gap between germline ends came to 24 bases. CDR1 and CDR2 (germline): SEHNR, FQNEAQ (reference sequence). The CDR3 spells CASSPAWDSQRSEQFF. As DNA, the CDR3 is TGTGCCAGCAGCCCGGCGTGGGACTCACAACGTTCGGAGCAGTTCTTC. Drawing the rest from reference TRBV7-9 and TRBJ2-1, the complete variable domain is DTGVSQNPRHKITKRGQNVTFRCDPISEHNRLYWYRQTLGQGPEFLTYFQNEAQLEKSRLLSDRFSAERPKGSFSTLEIQRTEQGDSAMYLCASSPAWDSQRSEQFFGPGTRLTVL.